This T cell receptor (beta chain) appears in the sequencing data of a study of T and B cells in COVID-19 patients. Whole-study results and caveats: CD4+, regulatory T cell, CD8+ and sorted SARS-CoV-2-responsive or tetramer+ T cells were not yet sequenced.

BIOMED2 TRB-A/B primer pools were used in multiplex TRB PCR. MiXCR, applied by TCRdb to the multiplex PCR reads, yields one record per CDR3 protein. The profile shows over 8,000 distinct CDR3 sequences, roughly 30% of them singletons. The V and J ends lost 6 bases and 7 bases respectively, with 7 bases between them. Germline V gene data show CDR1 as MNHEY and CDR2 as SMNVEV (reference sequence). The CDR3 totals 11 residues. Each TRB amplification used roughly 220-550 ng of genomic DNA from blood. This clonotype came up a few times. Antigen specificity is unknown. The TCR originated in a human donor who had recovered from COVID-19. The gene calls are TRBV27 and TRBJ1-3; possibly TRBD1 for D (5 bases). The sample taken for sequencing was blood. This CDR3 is CASSKGNTIYF. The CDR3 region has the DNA TGTGCCAGCAGCAAGGGGAACACCATATATTTT.